The 14 T cell receptor beta chains reported below all come from one sample, sequenced in a study of blood T cell repertoires in COVID-19. Libraries were prepared by immunoSEQ multiplex PCR; TCRdb keeps only in-frame clonotypes and omits some of them. The sample includes approximately 130,000 clones, just over 75% seen only once; the top ten take 11%. The sample taken for sequencing was peripheral blood. The receptors were gathered from a human donor in a cohort sampled during active COVID-19.

The chain couples TRBV30 to TRBJ2-7; unclear D gene. Germline V gene data show CDR1 as GTSNPN and CDR2 as SVGIG (reference sequence). CDR3 length: 13 amino acids. Trimming shortened V by 4 bases and J by 3 bases, and 13 bases separated the two germline ends. Here the CDR3 reads CAWKPPNGYEQYF. The CDR3 DNA sequence: TGTGCCTGGAAGCCTCCCAATGGCTACGAGCAGTACTTC. The full variable domain, rest sourced from reference TRBV30 and TRBJ2-7, is SQTIHQWPATLVQPVGSPLSLECTVEGTSNPNLYWYRQAAGRGLQLLFYSVGIGQISSEVPQNLSASRPQDRQFILSSKKLLLSDSGFYLCAWKPPNGYEQYFGPGTRLTVT.

J is TRBJ1-1 and V is TRBV7-6; possible D gene TRBD1, 5 bases. The germline CDR1 and CDR2 sequences are SGHVS and FNYEAQ. CDR3 length: 16 residues. Trimming removed 1 base at V and 3 bases at J, with 15 bases between. CDR3 sequence: CASSLGAGRGDTEAFF. In nucleotides, the CDR3 is TGTGCCAGCAGCTTAGGGGCTGGTCGGGGGGACACTGAAGCTTTCTTT.

The rearrangement uses TRBV5-1 and TRBJ2-2; 16 positions agree with TRBD2. The germline CDR1 and CDR2 sequences are SGHRS and YFSETQ. The CDR3 loop spans 17 amino acids. V gave up 3 bases and J gave up 7 bases; unmatched junction bases: 6. CDR3 nucleotides: TGCGCCAGCAGCTCGGGACTAGCGGGGGGGCCTCTCGGGGAGCTGTTTTTT. Translation gives CASSSGLAGGPLGELFF.

V is TRBV19 and J is TRBJ1-1, with D tentatively TRBD1 (6 bases). The germline V gene encodes CDR1 LNHDA and CDR2 SQIVND (reference sequence). V dropped 9 bases and J dropped 2 bases, with 13 bases sitting between them. This CDR3 contains 13 residues. CDR3 region: CASKRTDNTEAFF. The CDR3 nucleotides are TGTGCCAGCAAGAGGACAGATAACACTGAAGCTTTCTTT.

This sequence joins TRBV2 and TRBJ1-2; D may be TRBD1 (6 bases). In germline, CDR1 is SNHLY, CDR2 FYNNEI. V was shortened by 6 bases and J by 7 bases, with 21 bases between the two germline ends. The CDR3 is 15 amino acids. The CDR3 DNA sequence: TGTGCCAGCAGATCCATTGAGGGGCAAGGGGGTGGCTACACCTTC. Protein: CASRSIEGQGGGYTF. The full variable domain, completed using reference TRBV2 and TRBJ1-2, is EPEVTQTPSHQVTQMGQEVILRCVPISNHLYFYWYRQILGQKVEFLVSFYNNEISEKSEIFDDQFSVERPDGSNFTLKIRSTKLEDSAMYFCASRSIEGQGGGYTFGSGTRLTVV.

The genes are TRBV6-1 and TRBJ1-2, with a tentative D call TRBD1 (6 bases). Between the trimmed V and J ends, which lost 3 bases and 5 bases, there was a span of 19 bases. The germline V gene encodes CDR1 MNHNS and CDR2 SASEGT. The CDR3 loop spans 16 amino acids. Here the CDR3 reads CASSEGPIRDTYGYTF. The DNA of the CDR3 is TGTGCCAGCAGTGAGGGCCCAATCCGGGACACTTATGGCTACACCTTC.

As DNA, the CDR3 is TGTGCCAGCAGCCCCTTAAGGGGACAGGGTGGCTACACCTTC. It yields the protein CASSPLRGQGGYTF. The gene calls are TRBV3-1 (or the pseudogene TRBV3-2) and TRBJ1-2, with 9 bases identical to TRBD1. Germline CDR1 LGHDT, CDR2 YNNKEL (reference sequence). This CDR3 contains 14 residues. V lost 4 bases to trimming and J lost 7 bases; unmatched junction nucleotides: 7.

In this sample, this clone turned up a few times. The chain combines TRBV7-9 with TRBJ1-2; D ambiguous. Germline values: CDR1 SEHNR, CDR2 FQNEAQ (reference sequence). The CDR3 is made up of 11 amino acids. With 4 bases removed from V and 7 bases from J, the gap between germline ends came to 7 bases. The CDR3 coding sequence is TGTGCCAGCAGCTCCCGCGGTGGCTACACCTTC. Encoded protein: CASSSRGGYTF. The full variable domain, in which reference TRBV7-9 and TRBJ1-2 provide the parts outside the CDR3, is DTGVSQNPRHKITKRGQNVTFRCDPISEHNRLYWYRQTLGQGPEFLTYFQNEAQLEKSRLLSDRFSAERPKGSFSTLEIQRTEQGDSAMYLCASSSRGGYTFGSGTRLTVV.

The gene calls are TRBV29-1 and TRBJ2-5; D might be TRBD1 (5 bases). CDR3 size: 13 residues. Germline loops: CDR1 SQVTM, CDR2 ANQGSEA. Trimming stripped 0 bases from V and 1 base from J, with 6 bases between. The CDR3 loop is CSVEEQAQETQYF. CDR3 DNA: TGCAGCGTTGAAGAACAGGCCCAAGAGACCCAGTACTTC.

The V and J genes are TRBV7-9 and TRBJ1-5; 12 bases map to TRBD1. V was clipped by 5 bases and J by 1 base; unmatched bases: 3. The germline CDR1 and CDR2 sequences are SEHNR and FQNEAQ (reference sequence). The CDR3 spans 16 residues. In DNA form, the CDR3 reads TGTGCCAGCAGCAGGGGGACAGGGGGCAGCAATCAGCCCCAGCATTTT. Translating it yields CASSRGTGGSNQPQHF.

The chain recombines TRBV5-1 with TRBJ1-1; D may be TRBD1 (5 bases). V lost 5 bases and J 6 bases, leaving 20 bases between the germline ends. The CDR3 consists of 15 residues. Germline CDR1 reads SGHRS; CDR2 reads YFSETQ. The CDR3 reads CASSSGGLTQAEAFF. The CDR3 coding sequence is TGCGCCAGCAGTTCCGGGGGTCTAACCCAGGCTGAAGCTTTCTTT.

This clone was detected a few times. The rearrangement joins TRBV6-5 to TRBJ2-3, with TRBD1 identical over 9 bases. This CDR3 comprises 14 residues. Germline values: CDR1 MNHEY, CDR2 SVGAGI. With 5 bases clipped from V and 3 bases from J, the junction kept 3 bases outside the gene matches. The CDR3 sequence is CASSPGQGTDTQYF. CDR3 bases: TGTGCCAGCAGTCCGGGACAGGGAACAGATACGCAGTATTTT.

The rearrangement joins TRBV7-8 to TRBJ2-1; 7 positions agree with TRBD2. The germline CDR1 and CDR2 sequences are SGHVS and FQNEAQ. V shed 5 bases, J shed 1 base, and the junction held 5 bases outside the gene matches. This CDR3 is built from 15 residues. For the CDR3, the DNA is TGTGCCAGCAGCGGTCGGCGGGGGTCCTACAATGAGCAGTTCTTC. It encodes CASSGRRGSYNEQFF.

This chain joins TRBV7-8 and TRBJ1-2; 7 nucleotides agree with TRBD1. V lost 4 bases, J lost 3 bases, and 8 bases stayed unmatched. Germline V gene data show CDR1 as SGHVS and CDR2 as FQNEAQ. This CDR3 has 15 residues. The CDR3: CASSSPSGTDYGYTF. The DNA for the CDR3 is TGTGCCAGCAGCTCCCCTTCCGGGACAGACTATGGCTACACCTTC.